This entry features one TCR beta chain sequence. These data originate in a study of blood T cells in healthy people across ages. Then a second PCR, running roughly 7 to 11 cycles, was carried out with a sample-barcoded 5' primer and a J-beta primer mix. TCRdb redid the calling of the 5' RACE reads with MiXCR, one entry per CDR3 protein. There are hundreds of thousands of distinct CDR3 sequences in the sample; around 62% occur only once, and roughly 25% lies in the top ten. The source of this sequence is a man aged 30 to 45 in good health. The material sequenced was blood.

The CDR3: CASSARTGPGEQYF. CDR3 nucleotide sequence: TGTGCCAGCAGTGCCCGGACAGGTCCAGGAGAGCAGTACTTC. The V and J genes are TRBV9 and TRBJ2-5; 7 bases line up with TRBD1. V shed 5 bases, J shed 11 bases, and the junction held 15 bases outside the gene matches. This CDR3 is built from 14 residues. Looked up from germline, CDR1 is SGDLS and CDR2 is YYNGEE.